The 10 T cell receptor beta chains presented below share a single source sample, sequenced in a study of regulatory T cells in long-lasting Graves disease. Regarding time point: newly diagnosed GD, antithyroid drugs for less than 3 months. With RNA extracted from PBMCs as input, the TCR library was made. Both iRepertoire HTBI primers and Arm-PCR of CDR3 regions were used to build the TCR beta libraries. Each CDR3 protein gets one entry after TCRdb re-called the multiplex PCR reads with MiXCR. The table has about 400,000 distinct CDR3 sequences, about 15% seen once. This sample also belongs to another study, concerning T cells in Graves' hyperthyroidism and ophthalmopathy.

The sequenced sample was peripheral blood mononuclear cells (PBMCs), obtained at new diagnosis, from a patient treated with antithyroid drugs. The source of these receptors is a middle-aged woman with Graves disease.

This clonotype has at least ten counts. The rearrangement joins TRBV9 to TRBJ2-7; D is tentatively TRBD1 or TRBD2 (5 bases each). Germline lookup yields CDR1 SGDLS and CDR2 YYNGEE. The CDR3 covers 14 residues. Trimming removed 6 bases from V and 6 bases from J, with 19 bases in between. Here the CDR3 DNA reads TGTGCCAGCAATCCTAGCCCGGGGCAGGGCGAGCAGTACTTC. This translates into CASNPSPGQGEQYF.

This rearrangement joins TRBV28 to TRBJ2-7; D ambiguous. Trimming stripped 4 bases from V and 3 bases from J, with 13 bases between. This CDR3 has 14 residues. CDR1 is MDHEN and CDR2 is SYDVKM in the germline V gene. DNA for the CDR3: TGTGCCAGCAGTTCCCGGGCCACCTACTACGAGCAGTACTTC. Its protein product is CASSSRATYYEQYF.

The sample holds one count of this clonotype. The chain uses TRBV10-3 and TRBJ2-7; the D gene is possibly TRBD1 (6 bases). Germline V CDR1 and CDR2: ENHRY, SYGVKD. The length of the CDR3 is 14 residues. With 1 base removed from V and 3 bases from J, the gap between germline ends came to 10 bases. The CDR3 DNA reads TGTGCCATCAGTGAGTTGGCAGGGGACTACGAGCAGTACTTC. Protein product: CAISELAGDYEQYF.

The rearrangement uses TRBV6-4 and TRBJ2-1; possible D gene TRBD1, 6 bases. The CDR3 has 13 residues. V dropped 3 bases and J dropped 9 bases, with 12 bases sitting between them. Germline V gives CDR1 MRHNA, CDR2 SNTAGT. The CDR3 DNA follows: TGTGCCAGCAGTGAGGCCAAACAGGGTGAGCAGTTCTTC. It codes for CASSEAKQGEQFF.

This clonotype appeared once. The J gene is TRBJ1-4, the V gene TRBV15; a possible D gene is TRBD1 (5 bases). The CDR3 contains 16 residues. Trimming removed 0 bases from V and 8 bases from J, with 16 bases in between. From germline, CDR1 is LNHNV and CDR2 YYDKDF (reference sequence). The CDR3 DNA reads TGTGCCACCAGCAGAGATCGGCAGGGTAATGAAGAAAAACTGTTTTTT. It yields the protein CATSRDRQGNEEKLFF.

This clonotype has a count of ten or more. The junction departs from the called germline gene at one end, perhaps through a read error. The chain links TRBV2 to TRBJ2-5, with D perhaps matching TRBD2 (6 bases). Germline V CDR1 and CDR2: SNHLY, FYNNEI. The CDR3 has 14 amino acids. The CDR3 loop reads CATSPAAGSETQYF. CDR3 in DNA: TGTGCCACCAGTCCCGCCGCGGGAAGCGAGACCCAGTACTTC.

This clonotype has a count of ten or more. The V gene is TRBV20-1, the J gene TRBJ2-1; TRBD1 agrees at 9 bases. Germline lookup yields CDR1 DFQATT and CDR2 SNEGSKA (reference sequence). The CDR3 extends over 16 amino acids. With V trimmed by 5 bases and J by 7 bases, 15 bases remained unmatched. The CDR3 sequence is CSADLKPGQGGNEQFF. The CDR3 DNA is TGCAGTGCTGACTTGAAACCGGGACAGGGTGGTAATGAGCAGTTCTTC.

The chain uses TRBV19 and TRBJ2-7; 7 bases map to TRBD1. Germline V gene sequence: CDR1 LNHDA, CDR2 SQIVND (reference sequence). Trimming at V came to 8 bases and at J to 0 bases, leaving 4 bases not matched to a gene. The CDR3 runs 13 residues. The CDR3 DNA reads as TGTGCCAGTGGAAGACAGGGCTCCTACGAGCAGTACTTC. Residues: CASGRQGSYEQYF.

In DNA, the CDR3 is TGTGCCAGCTCATCCGGACAGTTGCTAACCGAGCAGTACTTC. Protein sequence: CASSSGQLLTEQYF. The V gene is TRBV18, the J gene TRBJ2-7, with D perhaps matching TRBD1 (6 bases). CDR1 is KGHSH, CDR2 LQKENI, per germline. V dropped 5 bases and J dropped 6 bases, with 17 bases sitting between them. CDR3 length equals 14 residues. The full variable domain, completed using reference TRBV18 and TRBJ2-7, is NAGVMQNPRHLVRRRGQEARLRCSPMKGHSHVYWYRQLPEEGLKFMVYLQKENIIDESGMPKERFSAEFPKEGPSILRIQQVVRGDSAAYFCASSSGQLLTEQYFGPGTRLTVT.

In this sample, this clonotype turned up a few times. V usage is TRBV19 and J usage is TRBJ2-6, with 7 positions matching TRBD2. The trim removed 5 bases at V and 0 bases at J, leaving 10 bases unmatched. The V gene's germline CDR1 is LNHDA and CDR2 SQIVND (reference sequence). CDR3 length: 18 amino acids. The chain's CDR3 is CASSPGGSRPSGANVLTF. The DNA of the CDR3 is TGTGCCAGTAGTCCCGGCGGGAGCCGCCCCTCTGGGGCCAACGTCCTGACTTTC. The whole variable domain, filled in from reference TRBV19 and TRBJ2-6, reads DGGITQSPKYLFRKEGQNVTLSCEQNLNHDAMYWYRQDPGQGLRLIYYSQIVNDFQKGDIAEGYSVSREKKESFPLTVTSAQKNPTAFYLCASSPGGSRPSGANVLTFGAGSRLTVL.